This passage covers 23 T cell receptor beta chains from one sample sequenced in a study of sequential checkpoint blockade in melanoma. Assay used: immunoSEQ multiplex PCR; TCRdb lists only in-frame clones, some missing. Seen here are nearly 11,000 clones, nearly 80% observed once, and the top ten hold about 11%. Treatment meaning: randomized to nivolumab then ipilimumab (arm A) or the reverse (arm B). The sample consisted of CD8+ T cells sorted from blood (inferred from file names), taken from a patient given nivolumab and ipilimumab in sequence. The receptors stem from a human donor with melanoma.

The chain joins TRBV9 to TRBJ2-1; D unclear. Germline CDR1 and CDR2: SGDLS and YYNGEE. V was clipped by 0 bases and J by 4 bases, with 14 bases between them. The CDR3 contains 16 residues. For the CDR3, the DNA is TGTGCCAGCAGCGTAGATCATCTACCGTCTTACAATGAGCAGTTCTTC. Translation: CASSVDHLPSYNEQFF.

J is TRBJ2-7 and V is TRBV15, with D uncertain. In germline, CDR1 is LNHNV, CDR2 YYDKDF (reference sequence). Trimming took 0 bases from V and 1 from J, leaving 4 bases between them. CDR3 length: 13 residues. CDR3 loop: CATSRDGSYEQYF. In nucleotides, the CDR3 is TGTGCCACCAGCAGAGACGGGTCCTACGAGCAGTACTTC.

In this sample, this clone turned up a few times. The chain's CDR3 is CASSIVQGASYNEQFF. The CDR3 bases are TGTGCCAGTAGTATAGTTCAGGGGGCTTCCTACAATGAGCAGTTCTTC. This rearrangement joins TRBV19 to TRBJ2-1, with 8 bases identical to TRBD1. CDR1 and CDR2 from the germline V gene are LNHDA and SQIVND (reference sequence). The V and J ends lost 1 base and 1 base, in that order; junction bases with no gene match: 3. This CDR3 contains 16 residues.

The chain employs TRBV9 and TRBJ2-7; 7 bases align to TRBD2. The germline V gene encodes CDR1 SGDLS and CDR2 YYNGEE. The CDR3 consists of 14 residues. The ends lost 4 bases at V and 2 bases at J; junction bases unmatched: 6. CDR3 residues: CASSFTSDPYEQYF. The DNA of the CDR3 is TGTGCCAGCAGCTTCACTAGCGACCCCTACGAGCAGTACTTC.

The CDR3 is CAIQGVTQNTEAFF. CDR3 coding DNA: TGTGCCATCCAGGGGGTGACTCAGAACACTGAAGCTTTCTTT. This sequence joins TRBV6-6 and TRBJ1-1; 7 bases line up with TRBD1. V lost 10 bases and J lost 1; bases outside the gene matches: 9. This CDR3 spans 14 amino acids. The germline gives CDR1 MNHNY, CDR2 SVGAGI (reference sequence).

The rearrangement uses TRBV5-6 and TRBJ2-1; 8 positions match TRBD2. Germline V gene sequence: CDR1 SGHDT, CDR2 YYEEEE. With 2 bases clipped from V and 2 bases from J, the junction kept 3 bases outside the gene matches. This CDR3 has 15 amino acids. This CDR3 is CASSFGTSPYNEQFF. The CDR3 DNA reads TGTGCCAGCAGCTTCGGGACTAGTCCCTACAATGAGCAGTTCTTC.

The chain has TRBV5-6 and TRBJ2-7; TRBD1 might be the D (6 bases). This CDR3 is built from 15 residues. V dropped 7 bases and J dropped 0 bases, with 17 bases sitting between them. Germline assignment: CDR1 SGHDT and CDR2 YYEEEE. CDR3 nucleotide sequence: TGTGCCAGCTCAAATAAACAGGGCCTCTCCTACGAGCAGTACTTC. This translates into CASSNKQGLSYEQYF.

This clone was counted once. The CDR3 loop reads CASSLSRGPYEQYF. As DNA, the CDR3 is TGTGCCAGCAGTTTATCCAGGGGCCCCTACGAGCAGTACTTC. The chain has TRBV27 and TRBJ2-7, with a possible D match to TRBD1 (6 bases). The CDR3 contains 14 residues. The V end lost 0 bases, the J end lost 2 bases, and 8 bases lay between the germline ends. From germline, CDR1 is MNHEY and CDR2 SMNVEV (reference sequence).

This chain connects TRBV28 to TRBJ1-2, with TRBD1 as a possible D gene (5 bases). The CDR3 spans 14 residues. Looked up from germline, CDR1 is MDHEN and CDR2 is SYDVKM. Deletions cut 6 bases from V and 4 bases from J, with 15 bases between. Here the CDR3 reads CASRPRQLSYGYTF. For the CDR3, the DNA is TGTGCCAGCAGGCCCCGACAGCTCTCCTATGGCTACACCTTC.

The chain couples TRBV15 to TRBJ2-3; 7 bases map to TRBD2. The V gene's germline CDR1 is LNHNV and CDR2 YYDKDF (reference sequence). The CDR3 spans 14 residues. Trimming at V came to 8 bases and at J to 3 bases, leaving 8 bases not matched to a gene. This CDR3 is CATGWGGETDTQYF. CDR3 DNA: TGTGCCACCGGATGGGGGGGAGAGACAGATACGCAGTATTTT.

The genes are TRBV9 and TRBJ2-5; D is perhaps TRBD2 (6 bases). Germline V lookup: CDR1 SGDLS, CDR2 YYNGEE. The CDR3 covers 13 residues. Trimming stripped 3 bases from V and 2 bases from J, with 8 bases between. The CDR3 protein is CASSEDYQETQYF. In DNA form, the CDR3 reads TGTGCCAGCAGCGAGGACTATCAAGAGACCCAGTACTTC.

The chain recombines TRBV14 with TRBJ2-3; D is unresolved. The germline gives CDR1 SGHDN, CDR2 FVKESK. The CDR3 totals 13 residues. The germline V and J ends were trimmed by 4 bases and 4 bases, with 9 bases remaining between them. The CDR3 DNA reads as TGTGCCAGCAGCCTAGTTCACTCAGATACGCAGTATTTT. This gives the protein CASSLVHSDTQYF.

V and J are TRBV6-1 and TRBJ1-3, with a weak D call TRBD2 (6 bases). Judging by the DNA end, TRBJ2-2 fits better; the J call may be wrong. Germline CDR1 MNHNS, CDR2 SASEGT. This CDR3 region has 14 residues. CDR3 sequence: CASSEGLATGELFF. The CDR3 bases are TGTGCCAGCAGTGAAGGGCTAGCGACCGGGGAGCTGTTTTTT.

This clone was seen more than once but under ten times. The chain has TRBV6-4 and TRBJ1-4, with no clear D. This CDR3 is 14 amino acids long. V gave up 6 bases and J gave up 2 bases, with 10 bases separating them. The germline CDR1 and CDR2 sequences are MRHNA and SNTAGT. For the CDR3, the DNA is TGTGCCAGCAGCGAGGGTGGGACTAATGAAAAACTGTTTTTT. Protein: CASSEGGTNEKLFF.

V gene TRBV7-9 combines with J gene TRBJ1-3, with TRBD1 matching 9 bases. V lost 5 bases, J lost 5 bases, and 10 bases stayed unmatched. Germline values: CDR1 SEHNR, CDR2 FQNEAQ (reference sequence). This CDR3 has 16 amino acids. CDR3 residues: CASSRNAGTGRNTIYF. The DNA for the CDR3 is TGTGCCAGCAGCCGTAACGCCGGGACAGGGAGAAACACCATATATTTT.

This chain joins TRBV9 and TRBJ2-3; D gene ambiguous. The CDR3 contains 15 residues. CDR1 is SGDLS, CDR2 YYNGEE, per germline. V was clipped by 0 bases and J by 4 bases, with 12 bases between them. CDR3 residues: CASSVAGSLADTQYF. The DNA for the CDR3 is TGTGCCAGCAGCGTAGCGGGTAGTCTCGCAGATACGCAGTATTTT.

This chain uses TRBV6-4 with TRBJ2-2; TRBD2 agrees at 8 bases. The CDR3 totals 15 residues. With 3 bases clipped from V and 6 bases from J, the junction kept 6 bases outside the gene matches. CDR1 is MRHNA, CDR2 SNTAGT, per germline. For the CDR3, the DNA is TGTGCCAGCAGTGAGAGTAGCGGGGAACCCGGGGAGCTGTTTTTT. Its protein product is CASSESSGEPGELFF.

This chain joins TRBV29-1 and TRBJ1-2, with D tentatively TRBD1 (5 bases). The CDR3 extends over 11 amino acids. V was cut by 4 bases and J by 6 bases, with 9 bases left in between. Germline CDR1 and CDR2: SQVTM and ANQGSEA. Here the CDR3 DNA reads TGCAGCGTTGTTGGGGCCCATGGCTACACCTTC. This codes for CSVVGAHGYTF.

This clone showed up just once. Here the CDR3 DNA reads TGTGCCAGCAGCTTTACCCTTGGACAGGGGGGAGAGGATGGCTACACCTTC. Translated, it gives CASSFTLGQGGEDGYTF. V usage is TRBV11-2 and J usage is TRBJ1-2; 10 bases fit TRBD1. Trimming removed 3 bases from V and 6 bases from J; junction bases left unmatched: 13. The CDR3 is made up of 17 amino acids. Germline-derived CDR1 and CDR2 are SGHAT and FQNNGV.

The rearrangement links TRBV6-5 to TRBJ1-2; D ambiguous. Germline lookup yields CDR1 MNHEY and CDR2 SVGAGI. The V end was cut by 11 bases, the J end by 8 bases, with 12 bases between. This CDR3 has 10 residues. CDR3 amino acids: CASYPGGYTF. In DNA form, the CDR3 reads TGTGCCTCCTACCCAGGCGGCTACACCTTC.

The rearrangement links TRBV5-6 to TRBJ2-7; the D is unclear. The CDR3 sequence is 13 residues long. Trimming stripped 3 bases from V and 4 bases from J, with 11 bases between. Germline V CDR1 and CDR2: SGHDT, YYEEEE. The CDR3 DNA reads TGTGCCAGCAGCTGGCAGGAAGGATACGAGCAGTACTTC. It codes for CASSWQEGYEQYF.

The rearrangement joins TRBV28 to TRBJ2-7, with D perhaps matching TRBD2 (5 bases). Trimming took off 6 bases at V and 1 base at J, with 13 bases between the two ends. The germline V gene encodes CDR1 MDHEN and CDR2 SYDVKM. The CDR3 runs to 14 residues. The CDR3 DNA follows: TGTGCCAGCAGCCGAGAGGGTGAGTCCTACGAGCAGTACTTC. Residues: CASSREGESYEQYF.

This chain uses TRBV5-6 with TRBJ1-1, with 11 positions matching TRBD1. The germline V gene has CDR1 SGHDT and CDR2 YYEEEE. The length of the CDR3 is 15 residues. The V segment lost 3 bases and the J segment 3 bases; nucleotides outside the gene matches: 4. CDR3 region: CASSSDRGRYTEAFF. The DNA for the CDR3 is TGTGCCAGCAGCTCGGACAGGGGGCGGTACACTGAAGCTTTCTTT.